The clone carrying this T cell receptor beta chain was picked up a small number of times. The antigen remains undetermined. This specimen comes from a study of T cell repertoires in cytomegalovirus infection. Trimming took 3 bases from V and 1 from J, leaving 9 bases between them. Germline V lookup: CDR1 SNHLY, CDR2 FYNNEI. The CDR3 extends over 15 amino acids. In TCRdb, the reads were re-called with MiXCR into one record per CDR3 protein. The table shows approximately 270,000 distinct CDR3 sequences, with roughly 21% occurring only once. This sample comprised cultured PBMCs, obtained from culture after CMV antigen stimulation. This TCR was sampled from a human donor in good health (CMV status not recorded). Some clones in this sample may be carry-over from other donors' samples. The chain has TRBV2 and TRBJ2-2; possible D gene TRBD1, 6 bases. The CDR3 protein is CASSETGLNTGELFF. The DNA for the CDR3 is TGTGCCAGCAGTGAGACAGGATTGAACACCGGGGAGCTGTTTTTT.